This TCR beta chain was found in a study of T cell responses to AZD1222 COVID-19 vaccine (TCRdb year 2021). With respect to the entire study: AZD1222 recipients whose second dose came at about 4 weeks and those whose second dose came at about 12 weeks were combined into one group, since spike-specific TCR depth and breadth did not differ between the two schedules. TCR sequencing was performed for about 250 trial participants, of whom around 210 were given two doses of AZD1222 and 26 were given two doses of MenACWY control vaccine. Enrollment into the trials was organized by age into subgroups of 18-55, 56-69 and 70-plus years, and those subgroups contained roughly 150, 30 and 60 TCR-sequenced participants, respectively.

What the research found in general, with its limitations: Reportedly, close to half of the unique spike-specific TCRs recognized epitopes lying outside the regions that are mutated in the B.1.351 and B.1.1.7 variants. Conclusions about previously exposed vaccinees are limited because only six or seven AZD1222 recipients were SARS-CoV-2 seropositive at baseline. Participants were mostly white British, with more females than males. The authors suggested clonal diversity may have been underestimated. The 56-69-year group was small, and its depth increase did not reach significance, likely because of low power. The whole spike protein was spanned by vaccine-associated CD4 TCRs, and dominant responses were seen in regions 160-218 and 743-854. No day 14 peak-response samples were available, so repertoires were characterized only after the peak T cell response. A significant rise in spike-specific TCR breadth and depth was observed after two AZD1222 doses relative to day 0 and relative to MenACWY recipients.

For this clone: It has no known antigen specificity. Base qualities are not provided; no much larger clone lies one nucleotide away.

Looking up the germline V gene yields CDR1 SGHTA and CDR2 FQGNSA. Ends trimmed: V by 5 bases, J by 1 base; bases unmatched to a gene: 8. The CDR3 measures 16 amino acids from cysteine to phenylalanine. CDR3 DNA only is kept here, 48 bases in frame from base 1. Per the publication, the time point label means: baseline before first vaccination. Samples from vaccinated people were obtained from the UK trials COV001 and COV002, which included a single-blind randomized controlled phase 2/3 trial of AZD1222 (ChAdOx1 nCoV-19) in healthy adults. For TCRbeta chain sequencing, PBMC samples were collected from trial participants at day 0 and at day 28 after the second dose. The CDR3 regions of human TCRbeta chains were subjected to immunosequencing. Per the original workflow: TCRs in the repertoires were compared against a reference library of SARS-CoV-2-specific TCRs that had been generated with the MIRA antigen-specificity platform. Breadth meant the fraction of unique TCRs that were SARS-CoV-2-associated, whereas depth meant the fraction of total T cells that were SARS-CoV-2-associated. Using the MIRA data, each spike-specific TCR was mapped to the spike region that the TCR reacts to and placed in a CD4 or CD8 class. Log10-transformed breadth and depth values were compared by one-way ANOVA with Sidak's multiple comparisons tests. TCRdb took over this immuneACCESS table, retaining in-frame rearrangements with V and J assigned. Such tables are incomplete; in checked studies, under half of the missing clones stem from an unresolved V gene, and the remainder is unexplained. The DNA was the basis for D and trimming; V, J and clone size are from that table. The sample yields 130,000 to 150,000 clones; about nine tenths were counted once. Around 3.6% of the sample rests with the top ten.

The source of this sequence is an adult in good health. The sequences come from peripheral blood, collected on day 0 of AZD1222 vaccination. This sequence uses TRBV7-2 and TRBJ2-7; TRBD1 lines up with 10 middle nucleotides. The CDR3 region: CASSEDRGERSYEQYF. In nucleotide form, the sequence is TGTGCCAGCAGCGAGGACAGGGGGGAGAGGTCCTACGAGCAGTACTTC. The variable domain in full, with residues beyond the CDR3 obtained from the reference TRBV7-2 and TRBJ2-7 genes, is GAGVSQSPSNKVTEKGKDVELRCDPISGHTALYWYRQSLGQGLEFLIYFQGNSAPDKSGLPSDRFSAERTGGSVSTLTIQRTQQEDSAVYLCASSEDRGERSYEQYFGPGTRLTVT.